A selection of T cell receptor beta chains follows, all from one sample in a study of naive and memory T cell subsets. MiXCR, applied by TCRdb to the UMI-ligation and nested PCR reads, yields one record per CDR3 protein. The sample has roughly 91,000 distinct CDR3 sequences, less than 15% seen once; the top ten hold 0.75% to 1%. The material sequenced was central memory CD4+ T cells from blood. Receptors were obtained from a human donor in good health. CDR3s include the opening cysteine and the closing phenylalanine or tryptophan. The D gene is left open where the match is weak. Where a row states a size, it is once, few, many or the class of an expanded clone; other rows omit it.

CDR3: CSVDGLVSNEQFF
DNA: TGCAGCGTTGACGGGCTAGTTAGCAATGAGCAGTTCTTC
size: many
J: TRBJ2-1
V: TRBV29-1
D: NA

CDR3: CASSETTESPLHF
DNA: TGCGCCAGCAGTGAAACCACAGAATCACCCCTCCACTTT
size: NA
J: TRBJ1-6
V: TRBV10-2
D: NA

CDR3: CSARNERENGEQYF
DNA: TGCAGTGCTAGAAACGAGCGGGAGAACGGCGAGCAGTACTTC
size: many
J: TRBJ2-7
V: TRBV20-1
D: TRBD2

CDR3: CASSLVGQGETQYF
DNA: TGCGCCAGCAGCTTGGTGGGGCAGGGAGAGACCCAGTACTTC
size: few
J: TRBJ2-5
V: TRBV5-1
D: NA

CDR3: CSAREQDTSFYNSPLHF
DNA: TGCAGTGCTAGAGAACAGGACACCTCCTTCTATAATTCACCCCTCCACTTT
size: NA
J: TRBJ1-6
V: TRBV20-1
D: NA

CDR3: CASSLSGSPTEAFF
DNA: TGTGCCAGCAGCTTATCGGGGTCCCCCACTGAAGCTTTCTTT
size: NA
J: TRBJ1-1
V: TRBV5-6
D: NA

CDR3: CSARWLKQGALGANVLTF
DNA: TGCAGTGCTAGATGGTTAAAACAGGGGGCGCTTGGGGCCAACGTCCTGACTTTC
size: many
J: TRBJ2-6
V: TRBV20-1
D: TRBD1

CDR3: CASSSWGGEQPQHF
DNA: TGTGCCAGCAGTTCTTGGGGGGGGGAACAGCCCCAGCATTTT
size: NA
J: TRBJ1-5
V: TRBV12-3/TRBV12-4
D: NA

CDR3: CASSSSCTGDTQYF
DNA: TGCGCCAGCAGCTCCTCCTGTACAGGGGATACGCAGTATTTT
size: many
J: TRBJ2-3
V: TRBV5-1
D: NA

CDR3: CATASGRGADTQYF
DNA: TGTGCCACCGCTAGCGGGAGGGGGGCAGATACGCAGTATTTT
size: few
J: TRBJ2-3
V: TRBV24-1
D: TRBD2

CDR3: CSVARQGGGGNTIYF
DNA: TGCAGCGTTGCACGGCAGGGAGGAGGTGGAAACACCATATATTTT
size: many
J: TRBJ1-3
V: TRBV29-1
D: NA

CDR3: CASSLASGSISEQFF
DNA: TGTGCCAGCAGCTTGGCTAGCGGGAGTATAAGTGAGCAGTTCTTC
size: few
J: TRBJ2-1
V: TRBV7-9
D: TRBD2

CDR3: CASSFKSDNQPQHF
DNA: TGTGCCAGCAGTTTCAAGTCAGACAATCAGCCCCAGCATTTT
size: many
J: TRBJ1-5
V: TRBV12-3/TRBV12-4
D: NA

CDR3: CSVRTGGGDTQYF
DNA: TGCAGCGTCCGGACAGGCGGCGGGGATACGCAGTATTTT
size: NA
J: TRBJ2-3
V: TRBV29-1
D: TRBD1

CDR3: CASRIRLGSSPLHF
DNA: TGTGCCAGCAGGATACGTTTGGGCAGTTCACCCCTCCACTTT
size: NA
J: TRBJ1-6
V: TRBV5-8
D: NA

CDR3: CSAERGGKLFF
DNA: TGCAGCGCCGAGCGAGGGGGAAAACTGTTTTTT
size: NA
J: TRBJ1-4
V: TRBV29-1
D: NA

CDR3: CATSDTGTGGNYGYTF
DNA: TGTGCCACCAGTGATACTGGGACAGGGGGTAACTATGGCTACACCTTC
size: many
J: TRBJ1-2
V: TRBV24-1
D: TRBD1

CDR3: CSATGKLDTEAFF
DNA: TGCAGTGCTACAGGGAAGCTAGACACTGAAGCTTTCTTT
size: NA
J: TRBJ1-1
V: TRBV20-1
D: NA

CDR3: CASSPAVPKETQYF
DNA: TGTGCCAGCAGCCCAGCCGTCCCAAAAGAGACCCAGTACTTC
size: few
J: TRBJ2-5
V: TRBV11-2
D: NA

CDR3: CSGFPFSGTYTEAFF
DNA: TGCAGTGGCTTTCCCTTCTCCGGTACCTACACTGAAGCTTTCTTT
size: NA
J: TRBJ1-1
V: TRBV20-1
D: NA

CDR3: CASSFATGEGTDTQYF
DNA: TGCGCCAGCAGCTTCGCGACAGGGGAGGGCACAGATACGCAGTATTTT
size: few
J: TRBJ2-3
V: TRBV5-1
D: TRBD1

CDR3: CASSAQGASEQYF
DNA: TGCGCCAGCAGCGCGCAGGGGGCCTCCGAGCAGTACTTC
size: many
J: TRBJ2-7
V: TRBV5-1
D: TRBD1

CDR3: CSVGAPQETQYF
DNA: TGCAGCGTTGGTGCACCTCAAGAGACCCAGTACTTC
size: NA
J: TRBJ2-5
V: TRBV29-1
D: NA

CDR3: CASSQVDTEAFF
DNA: TGTGCCAGCAGCCAAGTCGACACTGAAGCTTTCTTT
size: few
J: TRBJ1-1
V: TRBV3-1
D: NA

CDR3: CASSGGITTGNTIYF
DNA: TGTGCCAGCTCAGGTGGGATTACAACTGGAAACACCATATATTTT
size: NA
J: TRBJ1-3
V: TRBV18
D: NA

CDR3: CSAKQGAGYTF
DNA: TGCAGTGCCAAACAGGGGGCCGGCTACACCTTC
size: NA
J: TRBJ1-2
V: TRBV20-1
D: TRBD1

CDR3: CASSYRTGTGQETQYF
DNA: TGTGCCAGCAGTTACAGAACCGGGACAGGGCAAGAGACCCAGTACTTC
size: NA
J: TRBJ2-5
V: TRBV5-4
D: TRBD1

CDR3: CATSATNRGEAFF
DNA: TGTGCCACCAGCGCTACGAACCGGGGCGAAGCTTTCTTT
size: many
J: TRBJ1-1
V: TRBV15
D: NA

CDR3: CASRSGADGRNYEQYF
DNA: TGTGCCAGCAGATCCGGCGCTGACGGGAGGAATTACGAGCAGTACTTC
size: few
J: TRBJ2-7
V: TRBV6-5
D: TRBD2

CDR3: CASSQQRSYNEQFF
DNA: TGTGCCAGCTCACAACAACGCTCCTACAATGAGCAGTTCTTC
size: NA
J: TRBJ2-1
V: TRBV18
D: NA

CDR3: CSARDYGLGGGELFF
DNA: TGCAGTGCTAGAGATTACGGTCTAGGGGGCGGGGAGCTGTTTTTT
size: many
J: TRBJ2-2
V: TRBV20-1
D: NA

CDR3: CATSGSTGLDEQFF
DNA: TGTGCCACCAGCGGATCGACAGGGTTGGATGAGCAGTTCTTC
size: NA
J: TRBJ2-1
V: TRBV15
D: TRBD1

CDR3: CASSFSTGIYEQYF
DNA: TGTGCCAGCAGCTTTTCGACAGGAATCTACGAGCAGTACTTC
size: few
J: TRBJ2-7
V: TRBV7-9
D: NA

CDR3: CASSEASGGGTDTQYF
DNA: TGTGCCAGCAGCGAGGCCTCAGGGGGGGGCACAGATACGCAGTATTTT
size: many
J: TRBJ2-3
V: TRBV6-6
D: NA

CDR3: CSAQDSGGTGELFF
DNA: TGCAGTGCTCAGGACTCGGGAGGCACCGGGGAGCTGTTTTTT
size: NA
J: TRBJ2-2
V: TRBV20-1
D: TRBD2

CDR3: CAISASNEQFF
DNA: TGTGCCATCAGTGCTTCCAATGAGCAGTTCTTC
size: few
J: TRBJ2-1
V: TRBV10-3
D: NA

CDR3: CAISEAAGSGLQETQYF
DNA: TGTGCCATCAGTGAGGCCGCAGGTAGCGGGCTGCAAGAGACCCAGTACTTC
size: few
J: TRBJ2-5
V: TRBV10-3
D: TRBD2

CDR3: CASSSRQLQETQYF
DNA: TGTGCCAGCAGCTCCCGACAGTTACAAGAGACCCAGTACTTC
size: many
J: TRBJ2-5
V: TRBV5-4
D: NA

CDR3: CASSQPTGGVYSPLHF
DNA: TGTGCCAGCAGCCAACCTACAGGGGGCGTTTATTCACCCCTCCACTTT
size: few
J: TRBJ1-6
V: TRBV3-2
D: NA

CDR3: CSARDFGGRGDEQFF
DNA: TGCAGTGCTAGAGATTTCGGCGGGAGAGGGGATGAGCAGTTCTTC
size: NA
J: TRBJ2-1
V: TRBV20-1
D: TRBD2

CDR3: CASSLMGLVREEQFF
DNA: TGTGCCAGCAGCTTAATGGGTCTAGTGCGTGAGGAGCAGTTCTTC
size: many
J: TRBJ2-1
V: TRBV11-2
D: NA

CDR3: CASSSDLGDTQYF
DNA: TGTGCCAGCAGCTCCGACCTGGGGGATACGCAGTATTTT
size: NA
J: TRBJ2-3
V: TRBV7-2
D: NA

CDR3: CASSPQGLGELFF
DNA: TGTGCCAGCAGTCCTCAGGGGCTTGGGGAGCTGTTTTTT
size: few
J: TRBJ2-2
V: TRBV6-2/TRBV6-3
D: NA

CDR3: CASSKSLGRDDQPQHF
DNA: TGTGCCAGCAGCAAATCTTTGGGCAGGGACGATCAGCCCCAGCATTTT
size: few
J: TRBJ1-5
V: TRBV28
D: NA

CDR3: CASSQGTGLVETQYF
DNA: TGCGCCAGCAGCCAAGGGACAGGGTTGGTAGAGACCCAGTACTTC
size: few
J: TRBJ2-5
V: TRBV4-1
D: TRBD1